A single sample gave rise to the 18 T cell receptor beta chains below, sequenced in a study of control samples from healthy donors and cancer patients. Profiling relied on immunoSEQ multiplex PCR, and the TCRdb table lists in-frame clones only, not all of them. The sample carries some 140,000 clones, 80% to 90% recorded once. Sequenced input: blood. The origin of the receptors is a woman under 40 in good health.

The V and J genes are TRBV28 and TRBJ1-3; D is unclear. Germline assignment: CDR1 MDHEN and CDR2 SYDVKM. V was pared by 1 base and J by 0 bases, with 10 bases between. This CDR3 is 16 amino acids long. DNA for the CDR3: TGTGCCAGCAGTTTATCTCCGGGCGGCTCTGGAAACACCATATATTTT. Translating it yields CASSLSPGGSGNTIYF.

The genes are TRBV2 and TRBJ2-3; 14 positions agree with TRBD2. With V trimmed by 4 bases and J by 6 bases, 6 bases remained unmatched. Germline CDR1 reads SNHLY; CDR2 reads FYNNEI. The CDR3 has 16 amino acids. CDR3 nucleotide sequence: TGTGCCAGCAGTGGAGGGACTAGCGGGAGTTTGGATACGCAGTATTTT. Its translation: CASSGGTSGSLDTQYF.

The rearrangement joins TRBV18 to TRBJ2-1; TRBD1 matches 7 bases. V dropped 0 bases and J dropped 4; count of bases not matched to a gene: 3. Germline assignment: CDR1 KGHSH and CDR2 LQKENI. The CDR3 totals 15 residues. The CDR3 is CASSPPGRGYNEQFF. The CDR3 region has the DNA TGTGCCAGCTCACCACCGGGCAGGGGGTACAATGAGCAGTTCTTC.

V and J are TRBV6-5 and TRBJ1-1, with D unresolved. The V and J ends lost 2 bases and 0 bases respectively, with 7 bases between them. This CDR3 region has 14 residues. The germline gives CDR1 MNHEY, CDR2 SVGAGI. For the CDR3, the DNA is TGTGCCAGCAGTTACGGGGAGATGAACACTGAAGCTTTCTTT. Its protein is CASSYGEMNTEAFF.

V and J are TRBV28 and TRBJ2-7; the match to TRBD2 covers 9 bases. This CDR3 has 17 amino acids. V lost 3 bases, J lost 0 bases, and 9 bases stayed unmatched. Germline lookup yields CDR1 MDHEN and CDR2 SYDVKM. CDR3 residues: CASSLGASGASSYEQYF. The CDR3 DNA reads as TGTGCCAGCAGTTTGGGGGCTAGCGGGGCAAGCTCCTACGAGCAGTACTTC.

The rearrangement links TRBV6-1 to TRBJ2-5; 13 positions match TRBD2. V shed 4 bases and J 5 bases; nucleotides not matched to a gene: 7. CDR3 length: 16 residues. Looked up from germline, CDR1 is MNHNS and CDR2 is SASEGT. The CDR3 DNA is TGTGCCAGCAGTGTGGGGACTAGCGGGACCGCGGAGACCCAGTACTTC. This sequence encodes CASSVGTSGTAETQYF.

As concerns this clone: A read error may account for a junction end that differs from germline. The V gene is TRBV7-7, the J gene TRBJ1-2; no clear D gene. The CDR3 has 13 amino acids. The V gene's germline CDR1 is SSHAT and CDR2 FNYEAQ (reference sequence). CDR3 DNA: TGTGCTAGCAGCCCCTCCCCGGGTAAAGGCTACACCTTC. Translating it yields CASSPSPGKGYTF.

The V call is TRBV5-1, the J call TRBJ1-5; a possible D gene is TRBD1 (6 bases). The CDR3 consists of 15 residues. CDR1 and CDR2 from the germline V gene are SGHRS and YFSETQ. The germline V and J ends were trimmed by 0 bases and 2 bases, with 9 bases remaining between them. The CDR3 protein is CASSLDRAGNQPQHF. The CDR3 region has the DNA TGCGCCAGCAGCTTGGACAGGGCCGGCAATCAGCCCCAGCATTTT.

This clone occurred a few times. The chain recombines TRBV5-5 with TRBJ2-3; D ambiguous. The CDR3 runs 15 residues. The germline V gene encodes CDR1 SGHKS and CDR2 YYEKEE (reference sequence). The germline V and J ends were trimmed by 0 bases and 1 base, with 9 bases remaining between them. The chain's CDR3 is CASSLDGAGTDTQYF. CDR3 DNA sequence: TGTGCCAGCAGCTTGGACGGCGCAGGCACAGATACGCAGTATTTT.

The V gene is TRBV28, the J gene TRBJ1-2, with TRBD1 matching 9 bases. V was pared by 5 bases and J by 0 bases, with 4 bases of the junction left unmatched. Germline values: CDR1 MDHEN, CDR2 SYDVKM. There are 15 residues in the CDR3. The CDR3 DNA follows: TGTGCCAGCAGTCCCGGGACAGGGACTAACTATGGCTACACCTTC. Translation: CASSPGTGTNYGYTF.

The J gene is TRBJ2-7, the V gene TRBV9; 11 bases align to TRBD2. The CDR3 has 18 amino acids. The germline CDR1 and CDR2 sequences are SGDLS and YYNGEE. Trimming cost V 2 bases and J 5 bases; bases outside gene matches: 15. CDR3 sequence: CASSVIQIILAGAHEQYF. The CDR3 DNA follows: TGTGCCAGCAGCGTCATCCAGATCATACTAGCGGGAGCCCACGAGCAGTACTTC.

Notes on this clone: A much bigger clone sits one base away, suggesting this may be a read error. J is TRBJ1-3 and V is TRBV6-6, with D uncertain. This CDR3 contains 14 residues. Germline CDR1 MNHNY, CDR2 SVGAGI (reference sequence). The CDR3 DNA reads as TGTGTCAGCAGCCCCCGGGCGATCACGGACACCATATATTTT. The encoded protein is CVSSPRAITDTIYF.

The chain has TRBV3-1 (or the pseudogene TRBV3-2) and TRBJ1-2; D gene unclear. CDR3 length: 12 residues. V lost 3 bases to trimming and J lost 7 bases, with 9 bases between them. Germline-derived CDR1 and CDR2 are LGHDT and YNNKEL (reference sequence). The CDR3 DNA reads as TGTGCCAGCAGCCAGTCGTCGGTTGGCTACACCTTC. It translates to CASSQSSVGYTF.

The chain carries TRBV7-9 and TRBJ1-6; 9 bases map to TRBD1. Trimming took 5 bases from V and 8 from J; bases not matched to a gene: 10. This CDR3 contains 16 residues. The germline CDR1 and CDR2 sequences are SEHNR and FQNEAQ (reference sequence). Written as DNA, the CDR3 is TGTGCCAGCAGCCCACGGCCCCGGACAGGGGATTCACCCCTCCACTTT. This encodes CASSPRPRTGDSPLHF.

This clone was detected only once. The chain links TRBV25-1 to TRBJ1-2, with a tentative D call TRBD1 (6 bases). Between the trimmed V and J ends, which lost 1 base and 4 bases, there was a span of 10 bases. The CDR3 consists of 14 residues. CDR1 and CDR2 (germline): MGHDK, SYGVNS. In nucleotides, the CDR3 is TGTGCCAGCAGTGAATCCCAGGGGTTCTATGGCTACACCTTC. Amino acids: CASSESQGFYGYTF.

The chain uses TRBV5-5 and TRBJ1-2; perhaps TRBD1 as D (5 bases). Germline values: CDR1 SGHKS, CDR2 YYEKEE (reference sequence). The V end lost 2 bases, the J end lost 0 bases, and 8 bases lay between the germline ends. The CDR3 extends over 14 amino acids. The CDR3 nucleotides are TGTGCCAGCAGCTTTGGGGGGACTAACTATGGCTACACCTTC. This codes for CASSFGGTNYGYTF.

The chain employs TRBV7-2 and TRBJ2-1; D is possibly TRBD2 (5 bases). This CDR3 comprises 14 residues. V lost 0 bases and J 8 bases, leaving 11 bases between the germline ends. Germline loops: CDR1 SGHTA, CDR2 FQGNSA. The CDR3 spells CASSLAPRVDEQFF. CDR3 in DNA: TGTGCCAGCAGCTTAGCCCCGCGGGTGGATGAGCAGTTCTTC.

This chain uses TRBV7-9 with TRBJ2-3; TRBD2 aligns across 14 bases. Per germline, CDR1 SEHNR and CDR2 FQNEAQ (reference sequence). CDR3 length: 21 amino acids. Trimming removed 7 bases from V and 0 bases from J; junction bases left unmatched: 18. DNA of the CDR3: TGTGCCAGCACCCATCAGAAAGGACTAGCGGGAGGCCAGGGTAGCACAGATACGCAGTATTTT. This translates into CASTHQKGLAGGQGSTDTQYF. Full variable domain (rest looked up from reference TRBV7-9 and TRBJ2-3): DTGVSQNPRHKITKRGQNVTFRCDPISEHNRLYWYRQTLGQGPEFLTYFQNEAQLEKSRLLSDRFSAERPKGSFSTLEIQRTEQGDSAMYLCASTHQKGLAGGQGSTDTQYFGPGTRLTVL.